These 29 T cell receptor beta chains came from one sample sequenced in a study of T cell responses to AZD1222 COVID-19 vaccine. Clones were read by immunoSEQ multiplex PCR, and TCRdb kept only the in-frame ones, dropping some. This sample has 100,000 or so clones, with around nine tenths found just once. The sequencing here drew on peripheral blood, taken 28 days after the second AZD1222 dose. These receptors originate from an adult who received the AZD1222 COVID-19 vaccine.

The chain recombines TRBV3-1 (or the pseudogene TRBV3-2) with TRBJ1-2; D is uncertain. Germline lookup yields CDR1 LGHDT and CDR2 YNNKEL (reference sequence). The ends were cut back, 0 bases at V and 5 bases at J, with 7 bases in the middle. The CDR3 consists of 13 residues. The CDR3 DNA reads TGTGCCAGCAGCCAAGAACCCGCGTATGGCTACACCTTC. Translating it yields CASSQEPAYGYTF.

The chain joins TRBV29-1 to TRBJ1-1; maybe TRBD1 (6 bases). The CDR3 contains 13 residues. V lost 6 bases, J lost 5 bases, and 16 bases lay in between. Germline assignment: CDR1 SQVTM and CDR2 ANQGSEA. This CDR3 is CSVTQGRGTEAFF. The CDR3 nucleotides are TGCAGCGTAACCCAGGGGAGGGGGACTGAAGCTTTCTTT.

The chain has TRBV7-9 and TRBJ1-2; 12 bases agree with TRBD1. The germline V gene encodes CDR1 SEHNR and CDR2 FQNEAQ (reference sequence). V shed 5 bases, J shed 5 bases, and the junction held 6 bases outside the gene matches. The CDR3 contains 15 residues. In nucleotides, the CDR3 is TGTGCCAGCAGCAGGGACAGGGGGCTATCGTATGGCTACACCTTC. Its protein is CASSRDRGLSYGYTF.

The sample holds one count of this clone. The CDR3 reads CASSIGSPYWASQYF. The DNA of the CDR3 is TGTGCCAGCTCTATCGGTTCTCCGTACTGGGCATCCCAGTACTTC. The chain joins TRBV27 to TRBJ2-5; D gene ambiguous. Germline CDR1 reads MNHEY; CDR2 reads SMNVEV (reference sequence). There are 15 residues in the CDR3. V gave up 8 bases and J gave up 9 bases, with 25 bases separating them.

The gene calls are TRBV10-3 and TRBJ2-7, with 9 nucleotides matching TRBD2. V shed 4 bases and J 3 bases; nucleotides not matched to a gene: 7. The CDR3 runs to 15 residues. Germline CDR1 reads ENHRY; CDR2 reads SYGVKD. The CDR3 here is CAISGGSGRDYEQYF. The DNA of the CDR3 is TGTGCCATCAGTGGTGGTAGCGGGAGAGACTACGAGCAGTACTTC.

This chain links TRBV19 with TRBJ2-5, with TRBD2 as a possible D gene (5 bases). Trimming took off 5 bases at V and 5 bases at J, with 18 bases between the two ends. The germline V gene has CDR1 LNHDA and CDR2 SQIVND (reference sequence). The CDR3 runs to 15 residues. The CDR3 region has the DNA TGTGCCAGTAGTTCCCGGACTGGCAATTGGGAGACCCAGTACTTC. Residues: CASSSRTGNWETQYF.

Here the CDR3 reads CASSPAPGSGNTIYF. In DNA, the CDR3 is TGTGCCAGCTCACCTGCCCCAGGGTCTGGAAACACCATATATTTT. The chain employs TRBV18 and TRBJ1-3; a possible D gene is TRBD1 (5 bases). Germline CDR1 reads KGHSH; CDR2 reads LQKENI. Trimming pared 3 bases from V and 1 base from J, leaving 10 bases between. The CDR3 consists of 15 residues. Filled out from reference TRBV18 and TRBJ1-3, the complete variable domain reads NAGVMQNPRHLVRRRGQEARLRCSPMKGHSHVYWYRQLPEEGLKFMVYLQKENIIDESGMPKERFSAEFPKEGPSILRIQQVVRGDSAAYFCASSPAPGSGNTIYFGEGSWLTVV.

This clone has only one observation. The chain is built from TRBV5-1 and TRBJ1-3; D gene unclear. The CDR3 is made up of 16 amino acids. Germline assignment: CDR1 SGHRS and CDR2 YFSETQ. V gave up 0 bases and J gave up 4 bases, with 14 bases separating them. CDR3 nucleotide sequence: TGCGCCAGCAGCTTGGCACAGCTACAAATCGGAAACACCATATATTTT. Amino acid sequence: CASSLAQLQIGNTIYF.

V gene TRBV4-1 combines with J gene TRBJ2-7, with 8 bases fitting TRBD1. The trim removed 3 bases at V and 3 bases at J, leaving 4 bases unmatched. Germline loops: CDR1 MGHRA, CDR2 YSYEKL. The CDR3 covers 14 residues. The CDR3 spells CASSHDRGLYEQYF. CDR3 in DNA: TGCGCCAGCAGCCACGACAGGGGTCTCTACGAGCAGTACTTC.

This chain uses TRBV6-5 with TRBJ2-1, with no clear D. The CDR3 loop spans 13 amino acids. Looked up from germline, CDR1 is MNHEY and CDR2 is SVGAGI. Trimming shortened V by 6 bases and J by 3 bases, and 9 bases separated the two germline ends. The CDR3 DNA follows: TGTGCCAGCAGCCCCGAAGACTACAATGAGCAGTTCTTC. It codes for CASSPEDYNEQFF.

In its sample, this clone is large. V and J are TRBV9 and TRBJ2-5, with 10 bases that match TRBD1. Trimming took 4 bases from V and 2 from J; bases not matched to a gene: 8. The length of the CDR3 is 16 residues. Germline assignment: CDR1 SGDLS and CDR2 YYNGEE. The CDR3 protein is CASSQWWTGGQETQYF. DNA for the CDR3: TGTGCCAGCAGCCAGTGGTGGACAGGGGGACAAGAGACCCAGTACTTC.

This rearrangement joins TRBV5-1 to TRBJ1-4; D gene uncertain. V was cut by 0 bases and J by 4 bases, with 7 bases left in between. CDR3 size: 14 residues. Per germline, CDR1 SGHRS and CDR2 YFSETQ. CDR3 sequence (DNA): TGCGCCAGCAGCTTGGGGTTTAGTAATGAAAAACTGTTTTTT. Its protein is CASSLGFSNEKLFF.

The rearrangement joins TRBV2 to TRBJ1-1, with TRBD1 identical over 8 bases. CDR3 length equals 14 residues. Germline CDR1 reads SNHLY; CDR2 reads FYNNEI. J was trimmed by 4 bases and V by 6 bases; bases with no gene match: 7. The CDR3, as DNA: TGTGCCAGCAGAACACGAACAGGGGGCACTGAAGCTTTCTTT. Translated, it gives CASRTRTGGTEAFF.

V and J are TRBV3-1 (or the pseudogene TRBV3-2) and TRBJ2-1; D call uncertain. The CDR3 spans 16 residues. CDR1 and CDR2 from the germline V gene are LGHDT and YNNKEL (reference sequence). V lost 1 base, J lost 0 bases, and 10 bases lay in between. This CDR3 is CASSQVGFRSYNEQFF. For the CDR3, the DNA is TGTGCCAGCAGCCAAGTGGGGTTCCGCTCCTACAATGAGCAGTTCTTC.

The table lists this clone with a count of one. The chain employs TRBV4-1 and TRBJ1-2; 7 positions match TRBD1. From germline, CDR1 is MGHRA and CDR2 YSYEKL. The CDR3 totals 15 residues. The V and J ends lost 4 bases and 1 base, in that order; junction bases with no gene match: 6. The DNA of the CDR3 is TGCGCCAGCAGCCCCGGGACAGTTCATAACTATGGCTACACCTTC. This translates into CASSPGTVHNYGYTF.

The count of this clone is one. The chain combines TRBV5-6 with TRBJ1-4; D is undetermined. With 2 bases removed from V and 1 base from J, the gap between germline ends came to 9 bases. The CDR3 is 15 amino acids. Germline lookup yields CDR1 SGHDT and CDR2 YYEEEE. CDR3 region: CASSLGARTNEKLFF. CDR3 sequence (DNA): TGTGCCAGCAGCTTAGGCGCCAGAACTAATGAAAAACTGTTTTTT.

The V gene is TRBV29-1, the J gene TRBJ1-2, with TRBD1 matching over 7 bases. Unmatched junction bases numbered 6, after V lost 4 bases and J lost 1 base. This CDR3 has 14 amino acids. CDR1 is SQVTM, CDR2 ANQGSEA, per germline. The CDR3 DNA follows: TGCAGCGTTGTTCCTCGACAGGGTAACTATGGCTACACCTTC. This codes for CSVVPRQGNYGYTF. Based on the CDR3 plus reference TRBV29-1 and TRBJ1-2, the full variable domain is SAVISQKPSRDICQRGTSLTIQCQVDSQVTMMFWYRQQPGQSLTLIATANQGSEATYESGFVIDKFPISRPNLTFSTLTVSNMSPEDSSIYLCSVVPRQGNYGYTFGSGTRLTVV.

The V gene is TRBV2, the J gene TRBJ1-6; TRBD1 matches 9 bases. The J segment lost 4 bases and the V segment lost 7 bases, leaving 5 bases of the junction unmatched. This CDR3 is 15 amino acids long. CDR1 SNHLY and CDR2 FYNNEI come from the germline V gene. In DNA, the CDR3 is TGTGCCAGCAACCCCGGGACAGGGTATAATTCACCCCTCCACTTT. Translating gives CASNPGTGYNSPLHF.

The rearrangement uses TRBV7-9 and TRBJ1-5; no clear D. CDR1 and CDR2 from the germline V gene are SEHNR and FQNEAQ (reference sequence). The CDR3 spans 13 residues. V was shortened by 5 bases and J by 9 bases, with 14 bases between the two germline ends. The chain's CDR3 is CASSPLQGLPQHF. In DNA form, the CDR3 reads TGTGCCAGCAGCCCCCTCCAAGGTCTGCCCCAGCATTTT. The full variable domain, its missing parts supplied by reference TRBV7-9 and TRBJ1-5, is DTGVSQNPRHKITKRGQNVTFRCDPISEHNRLYWYRQTLGQGPEFLTYFQNEAQLEKSRLLSDRFSAERPKGSFSTLEIQRTEQGDSAMYLCASSPLQGLPQHFGDGTRLSIL.

This clone is a singleton in its sample. The V call is TRBV27, the J call TRBJ1-5; tentatively, D is TRBD1 (5 bases). The CDR3 runs 19 residues. The germline V gene has CDR1 MNHEY and CDR2 SMNVEV (reference sequence). Trimming removed 6 bases at V and 0 bases at J, with 24 bases between. The CDR3 is CASSAATGRPNYSNQPQHF. CDR3 DNA: TGTGCCAGCAGCGCAGCAACGGGGCGGCCCAACTATAGCAATCAGCCCCAGCATTTT.

The CDR3 nucleotides are TGTGCCAGTAGTAGAGGAGGGGCGGAGGGAGAGACCCAGTACTTC. Protein product: CASSRGGAEGETQYF. The chain uses TRBV19 and TRBJ2-5, with D perhaps TRBD2 (6 bases). Trimming took off 4 bases at V and 4 bases at J, with 16 bases between the two ends. The CDR3 consists of 15 residues. CDR1 and CDR2 (germline): LNHDA, SQIVND (reference sequence).

The genes are TRBV19 and TRBJ1-6; TRBD1 might be the D (5 bases). The CDR3 contains 13 residues. V dropped 6 bases and J dropped 14 bases, with 17 bases sitting between them. CDR1 LNHDA and CDR2 SQIVND come from the germline V gene (reference sequence). The DNA of the CDR3 is TGTGCCAGTAGCACCCGGGACGGCGTAACCCTCCACTTT. It yields the protein CASSTRDGVTLHF. Filled out from reference TRBV19 and TRBJ1-6, the complete variable domain reads DGGITQSPKYLFRKEGQNVTLSCEQNLNHDAMYWYRQDPGQGLRLIYYSQIVNDFQKGDIAEGYSVSREKKESFPLTVTSAQKNPTAFYLCASSTRDGVTLHFGNGTRLTVT.

CDR3 region: CASSLFPGQSTDTQYF. Here the CDR3 DNA reads TGTGCCAGCAGCCTATTTCCGGGACAGAGCACAGATACGCAGTATTTT. V is TRBV7-8 and J is TRBJ2-3; the match to TRBD1 covers 7 bases. V gave up 5 bases and J gave up 0 bases; unmatched junction bases: 8. Germline V lookup: CDR1 SGHVS, CDR2 FQNEAQ. The CDR3 loop spans 16 amino acids.

The V call is TRBV5-4, the J call TRBJ1-1; no clear D. Germline V CDR1 and CDR2: SGHNT, YYREEE (reference sequence). The CDR3 sequence is 14 residues long. The V end was cut by 7 bases, the J end by 0 bases, with 13 bases between. In nucleotides, the CDR3 is TGTGCCAGCGAGTTTAGAGGCGTGAACACTGAAGCTTTCTTT. As protein: CASEFRGVNTEAFF.

The rearrangement links TRBV4-2 to TRBJ2-1; D unclear. CDR1 and CDR2 (germline): LGHNA, YNFKEQ. The CDR3 sequence is 14 residues long. Trimming took 0 bases from V and 2 from J, leaving 5 bases between them. The CDR3 loop reads CASSQDGTYNEQFF. Here the CDR3 DNA reads TGTGCCAGCAGCCAAGATGGGACCTACAATGAGCAGTTCTTC.

This clone was seen a handful of times. The chain links TRBV10-1 to TRBJ1-1; D gene uncertain. The germline V gene has CDR1 WNHNN and CDR2 SYGVQD (reference sequence). The CDR3 loop spans 14 amino acids. Trimming cost V 0 bases and J 5 bases, with 10 bases left between them. DNA of the CDR3: TGCGCCAGCAGTGAGTCGCTGAGGGAAACTGAAGCTTTCTTT. Its protein is CASSESLRETEAFF.

The chain has TRBV28 and TRBJ2-1; 14 bases are a match to TRBD2. Per the germline V gene, CDR1 is MDHEN and CDR2 is SYDVKM. J lost 15 bases, V lost 4 bases, and 8 bases had no gene match. This CDR3 spans 14 amino acids. The CDR3 region has the DNA TGTGCCAGCAGTTCCGGGACTAGCGGGAGAAATTGGTTCTTC. The encoded protein is CASSSGTSGRNWFF.

This clone appeared once. The chain is built from TRBV10-2 and TRBJ2-1, with 8 positions matching TRBD2. CDR1 WSHSY and CDR2 SAAADI come from the germline V gene. The V and J ends lost 6 bases and 7 bases, in that order; junction bases with no gene match: 11. The CDR3 loop spans 15 amino acids. The CDR3 loop reads CASSGRGGRTNEQFF. The CDR3 DNA reads as TGCGCCAGCAGCGGCCGGGGCGGGAGGACGAATGAGCAGTTCTTC.

This chain joins TRBV27 and TRBJ2-1, with unresolved D. Germline V gene lookup returns CDR1 MNHEY and CDR2 SMNVEV (reference sequence). Trimming took off 2 bases at V and 3 bases at J, with 8 bases between the two ends. The CDR3 consists of 14 residues. The CDR3 nucleotides are TGTGCCAGCAGTTTAGTAGCCTTCTACAATGAGCAGTTCTTC. Residues: CASSLVAFYNEQFF.